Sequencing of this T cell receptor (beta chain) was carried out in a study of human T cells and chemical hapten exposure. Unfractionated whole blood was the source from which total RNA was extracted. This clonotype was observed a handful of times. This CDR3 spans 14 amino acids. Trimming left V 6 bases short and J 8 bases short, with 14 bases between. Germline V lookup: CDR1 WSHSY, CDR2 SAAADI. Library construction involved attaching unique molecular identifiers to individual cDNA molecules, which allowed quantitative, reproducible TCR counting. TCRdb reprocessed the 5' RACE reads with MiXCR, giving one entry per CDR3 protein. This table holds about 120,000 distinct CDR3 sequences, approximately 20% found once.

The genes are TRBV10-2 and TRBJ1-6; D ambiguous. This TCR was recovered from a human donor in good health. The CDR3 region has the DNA TGCGCCAGCAGGGAAACCCTAGGCGATTCACCCCTCCACTTT. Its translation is CASRETLGDSPLHF.